The 27 T cell receptor beta chains presented below share a single source sample, sequenced in a study of OX40 agonist ivuxolimab in advanced cancers. Libraries were prepared by immunoSEQ multiplex PCR; TCRdb keeps only in-frame clonotypes and omits some of them. This sample has approximately 58,000 clones, with 88% found just once. The specimen was CD4+ or CD8+ T cells sorted from blood, collected in a trial of the OX40 agonist ivuxolimab. The source of these receptors is an adult with an advanced solid tumor such as melanoma, head and neck, liver or kidney cancer.

This chain joins TRBV7-6 and TRBJ2-5, with TRBD2 matching 10 bases. Gene TRBJ2-7 matches the end of the DNA better, so the J call may be wrong. This CDR3 is built from 15 residues. Germline CDR1 reads SGHVS; CDR2 reads FNYEAQ. CDR3: CASSRTSGGSYEQYF. CDR3 nucleotide sequence: TGTGCCAGCAGCAGGACTAGCGGAGGTTCCTACGAGCAGTACTTC.

The V gene is TRBV6-6, the J gene TRBJ1-6; D unresolved. Germline CDR1 is MNHNY and CDR2 is SVGAGI (reference sequence). The CDR3 is made up of 15 amino acids. V was pared by 6 bases and J by 7 bases, with 16 bases between. The CDR3 protein is CASSPAGGINSPLHF. The CDR3 DNA is TGTGCCAGCAGCCCCGCAGGTGGCATAAATTCACCCCTCCACTTT.

The rearrangement links TRBV9 to TRBJ1-4; 10 nucleotides match TRBD1. Trimming removed 2 bases from V and 8 bases from J; junction bases left unmatched: 3. This CDR3 has 14 amino acids. CDR1 and CDR2 (germline): SGDLS, YYNGEE. The CDR3 DNA follows: TGTGCCAGCAGCGTGGGGACAGGGGAGGAAAAACTGTTTTTT. This encodes CASSVGTGEEKLFF.

The chain carries TRBV11-1 and TRBJ2-7; 9 nucleotides align to TRBD1. Losses at the gene ends were 5 bases for V and 7 bases for J; bases not matched to a gene: 12. Germline loops: CDR1 SGHAT, CDR2 FQDESV (reference sequence). There are 15 residues in the CDR3. The CDR3 loop reads CASSRDRASYSEQYF. The CDR3 coding sequence is TGTGCCAGCAGCAGGGACAGGGCCTCATACTCGGAGCAGTACTTC.

The rearrangement uses TRBV18 and TRBJ1-3; D uncertain. The ends were cut back, 6 bases at V and 1 base at J, with 10 bases in the middle. The CDR3 consists of 14 residues. Germline CDR1 and CDR2: KGHSH and LQKENI. CDR3 protein: CASSPGVSGNTIYF. Here the CDR3 DNA reads TGTGCCAGCTCCCCCGGGGTTTCTGGAAACACCATATATTTT.

This sequence joins TRBV25-1 and TRBJ2-1; TRBD2 matches 12 bases. J was trimmed by 9 bases and V by 9 bases; bases with no gene match: 12. Germline values: CDR1 MGHDK, CDR2 SYGVNS. CDR3 size: 15 residues. CDR3 residues: CARTRCLAGGPEQFF. CDR3 DNA sequence: TGTGCCAGGACGAGGTGCCTAGCGGGAGGGCCTGAGCAGTTCTTC.

The CDR3 protein is CASSLSGTSGRRGHEQYF. CDR3 coding DNA: TGCGCCAGCAGCTTGTCCGGGACTAGCGGGAGAAGGGGCCACGAGCAGTACTTC. The genes are TRBV5-1 and TRBJ2-7; 14 bases agree with TRBD2. The trim removed 1 base at V and 5 bases at J, leaving 11 bases unmatched. The germline gives CDR1 SGHRS, CDR2 YFSETQ. The CDR3 length is 18 residues.

The gene calls are TRBV5-8 and TRBJ1-5; D is undetermined. The CDR3 contains 15 residues. Trimming shortened V by 0 bases and J by 2 bases, and 9 bases separated the two germline ends. Germline CDR1 reads SGHTS; CDR2 reads YDEGEE. The CDR3 spells CASSLGHPRNQPQHF. The CDR3 coding sequence is TGTGCCAGCAGCTTGGGACACCCGCGCAATCAGCCCCAGCATTTT.

V gene TRBV7-9 combines with J gene TRBJ1-1, with D maybe TRBD1 (6 bases). The V gene lost 1 base and the J gene lost 11 bases, with 14 bases spanning the gap. Germline CDR1 reads SEHNR; CDR2 reads FQNEAQ (reference sequence). There are 13 residues in the CDR3. This CDR3 reads CASSLGEGDLAFF. CDR3 bases: TGTGCCAGCAGCTTAGGGGAGGGGGACTTGGCTTTCTTT.

The V gene is TRBV10-3, the J gene TRBJ2-2; D remains unclear. Deletions cut 4 bases from V and 3 bases from J, with 9 bases between. The CDR3 totals 14 residues. CDR1 and CDR2 from the germline V gene are ENHRY and SYGVKD. This chain's CDR3 is CAISAADYTGELFF. Here the CDR3 DNA reads TGTGCCATCAGTGCTGCAGACTACACCGGGGAGCTGTTTTTT.

This clone was recorded a few times. The CDR3 sequence: CASSLTSGGYNEQFF. CDR3 in DNA: TGTGCCAGCAGCTTGACTAGCGGGGGGTACAATGAGCAGTTCTTC. V gene TRBV7-9 combines with J gene TRBJ2-1; TRBD2 matches at 13 bases. The V segment lost 3 bases and the J segment 4 bases; nucleotides outside the gene matches: 0. The CDR3 extends over 15 amino acids. The V gene's germline CDR1 is SEHNR and CDR2 FQNEAQ (reference sequence).

This clone was seen a handful of times. The chain couples TRBV29-1 to TRBJ1-1; 7 bases line up with TRBD1. The germline V gene encodes CDR1 SQVTM and CDR2 ANQGSEA. V lost 6 bases to trimming and J lost 1 base; unmatched junction nucleotides: 2. This CDR3 region has 12 residues. The CDR3 nucleotides read TGCAGCGTGCGACAGGGGAACACTGAAGCTTTCTTT. The encoded protein is CSVRQGNTEAFF.

V and J are TRBV23-1 and TRBJ1-2; 9 positions match TRBD1. Being an ORF, TRBV23-1 has a function that is uncertain. This CDR3 has 18 residues. V was clipped by 1 base and J by 6 bases; unmatched bases: 15. The DNA for the CDR3 is TGCGCCAGCAGTCAATGGCAACAGGGGGCGAGAAAAAGGCATGGCTACACCTTC. Translated: CASSQWQQGARKRHGYTF.

The chain is built from TRBV6-1 and TRBJ2-7; D is possibly TRBD2 (7 bases). CDR3 length: 14 amino acids. Germline CDR1 is MNHNS and CDR2 is SASEGT. Between the trimmed V and J ends, which lost 4 bases and 6 bases, there was a span of 16 bases. The CDR3 reads CASSAGGSIGEQYF. The CDR3 DNA is TGTGCCAGCAGTGCGGGGGGCTCAATAGGCGAGCAGTACTTC.

The chain links TRBV29-1 to TRBJ2-5; D may be TRBD2 (5 bases). Germline V gene sequence: CDR1 SQVTM, CDR2 ANQGSEA. The CDR3 has 12 amino acids. The V end was cut by 3 bases, the J end by 4 bases, with 9 bases between. The CDR3 coding sequence is TGCAGCGTTGACCGGGGTGGAGAGACCCAGTACTTC. The encoded protein is CSVDRGGETQYF.

This sequence joins TRBV5-6 and TRBJ1-5; 10 bases agree with TRBD1. V was clipped by 4 bases and J by 5 bases; unmatched bases: 3. The CDR3 runs to 14 residues. Germline V gives CDR1 SGHDT, CDR2 YYEEEE. CDR3 residues: CASSTGTGDQPQHF. CDR3 nucleotides: TGTGCCAGCAGCACCGGGACAGGGGATCAGCCCCAGCATTTT.

J is TRBJ2-7 and V is TRBV5-1; TRBD1 might be the D (5 bases). Trimming removed 0 bases at V and 7 bases at J, with 17 bases between. Germline CDR1 SGHRS, CDR2 YFSETQ. The CDR3 is 15 amino acids. CDR3 bases: TGCGCCAGCAGCTTGGGGGCTACCAACTCAGGGGAGCAGTACTTC. Translated: CASSLGATNSGEQYF. The whole variable domain, filled in from reference TRBV5-1 and TRBJ2-7, reads KAGVTQTPRYLIKTRGQQVTLSCSPISGHRSVSWYQQTPGQGLQFLFEYFSETQRNKGNFPGRFSGRQFSNSRSEMNVSTLELGDSALYLCASSLGATNSGEQYFGPGTRLTVT.

CDR3: CASSLARAQNTEAFF. CDR3 nucleotide sequence: TGTGCCAGCAGCTTGGCCAGGGCACAGAACACTGAAGCTTTCTTT. The rearrangement uses TRBV5-4 and TRBJ1-1; a possible D gene is TRBD1 (5 bases). Germline values: CDR1 SGHNT, CDR2 YYREEE (reference sequence). This CDR3 has 15 residues. Between the trimmed V and J ends, which lost 0 bases and 1 base, there was a span of 10 bases.

V is TRBV10-3 and J is TRBJ2-1; 9 nucleotides align to TRBD2. Germline CDR1 ENHRY, CDR2 SYGVKD. This CDR3 spans 16 amino acids. V was clipped by 0 bases and J by 8 bases; unmatched bases: 8. CDR3 loop: CAISESGSGSKDEQFF. In nucleotides, the CDR3 is TGTGCCATCAGTGAGTCTGGTAGCGGGAGTAAGGATGAGCAGTTCTTC.

This rearrangement joins TRBV14 to TRBJ2-5; 12 nucleotides agree with TRBD2. From germline, CDR1 is SGHDN and CDR2 FVKESK. This CDR3 spans 16 amino acids. The V segment lost 2 bases and the J segment 4 bases; nucleotides outside the gene matches: 5. As DNA, the CDR3 is TGTGCCAGCAGCCAAAGACTAGCGGGAGCGATAGAGACCCAGTACTTC. Translating it yields CASSQRLAGAIETQYF.

This sequence joins TRBV18 and TRBJ2-1, with D unresolved. The CDR3 covers 13 residues. The V end lost 0 bases, the J end lost 7 bases, and 7 bases lay between the germline ends. Looked up from germline, CDR1 is KGHSH and CDR2 is LQKENI. Here the CDR3 reads CASSPPARNEQFF. DNA of the CDR3: TGTGCCAGCTCACCACCGGCACGAAATGAGCAGTTCTTC.

The V call is TRBV5-1, the J call TRBJ1-1; TRBD1 aligns across 8 bases. The junction had 4 bases not matched to a gene; V was cut back by 4 bases and J by 8 bases. The CDR3 loop spans 12 amino acids. Looked up from germline, CDR1 is SGHRS and CDR2 is YFSETQ. The chain's CDR3 is CASSRGDREAFF. The CDR3 DNA is TGCGCCAGCAGCAGAGGGGACAGGGAAGCTTTCTTT.

The rearrangement uses TRBV7-9 and TRBJ2-7; D is possibly TRBD2 (6 bases). Trimming cost V 1 base and J 1 base, with 8 bases left between them. Germline CDR1 reads SEHNR; CDR2 reads FQNEAQ (reference sequence). CDR3 length equals 14 residues. CDR3 nucleotides: TGTGCCAGCAGCTTAGGTCTAGCGTCCTACGAGCAGTACTTC. Its translation is CASSLGLASYEQYF.

This chain uses TRBV5-1 with TRBJ2-3, with no clear D. The length of the CDR3 is 13 residues. Trimming removed 4 bases from V and 0 bases from J, with 6 bases in between. From germline, CDR1 is SGHRS and CDR2 YFSETQ. The CDR3, as DNA: TGCGCCAGCAGCCCCTTGAGCACAGATACGCAGTATTTT. Encoded protein: CASSPLSTDTQYF.

This chain joins TRBV4-3 and TRBJ2-2, with a weak D call TRBD2 (5 bases). The CDR3 contains 15 residues. Trimming stripped 1 base from V and 4 bases from J, with 10 bases between. Germline assignment: CDR1 LGHNA and CDR2 YSLEER. CDR3 in amino acids: CASSQALGGTGELFF. The DNA for the CDR3 is TGCGCCAGCAGCCAAGCACTAGGAGGCACCGGGGAGCTGTTTTTT.

This clone is classed as medium-sized. The chain uses TRBV6-5 and TRBJ2-1; possibly TRBD2 for D (7 bases). Trimming took 2 bases from V and 8 from J, leaving 16 bases between them. CDR3 length: 15 residues. Germline CDR1 reads MNHEY; CDR2 reads SVGAGI. CDR3 DNA sequence: TGTGCCAGCAGTTACCGCGGGGGCGGGTTGGATGAGCAGTTCTTC. Protein product: CASSYRGGGLDEQFF.

This clone showed up just once. The V gene is TRBV7-3, the J gene TRBJ2-1, with D maybe TRBD1 (6 bases). CDR3 length equals 14 residues. Per germline, CDR1 SGHTA and CDR2 FQGTGA. V dropped 5 bases and J dropped 7 bases, with 15 bases sitting between them. CDR3 protein: CASSQNRAGNEQFF. CDR3 sequence (DNA): TGTGCCAGCAGCCAAAACAGGGCTGGGAATGAGCAGTTCTTC.